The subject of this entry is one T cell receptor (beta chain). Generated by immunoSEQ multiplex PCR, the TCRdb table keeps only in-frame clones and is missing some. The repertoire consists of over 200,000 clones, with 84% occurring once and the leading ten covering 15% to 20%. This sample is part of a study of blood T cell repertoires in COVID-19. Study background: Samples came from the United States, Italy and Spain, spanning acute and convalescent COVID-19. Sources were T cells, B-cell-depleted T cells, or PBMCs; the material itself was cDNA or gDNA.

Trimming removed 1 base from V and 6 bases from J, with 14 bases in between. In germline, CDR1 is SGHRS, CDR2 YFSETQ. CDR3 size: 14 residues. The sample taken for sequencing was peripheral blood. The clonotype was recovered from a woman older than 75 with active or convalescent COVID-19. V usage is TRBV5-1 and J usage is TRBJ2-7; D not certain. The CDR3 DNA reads TGCGCCAGCAGCTTGCCCGACTTTACCGGCGAGCAGTACTTC. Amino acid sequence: CASSLPDFTGEQYF.